Listed here are 11 T cell receptor beta chains from one sample, sequenced in a study of blood T cells in healthy people across ages. It was with a sample-barcoded 5' primer and a J-beta primer mix that a second PCR of roughly 7 to 12 cycles was run. Using its own MiXCR run on the 5' RACE reads, TCRdb lists one record per CDR3 protein. This sample has approximately 2,000,000 distinct CDR3 sequences, with about two fifths found just once. The sequencing input was blood. All receptors come from a human donor in good health.

This clonotype was recorded a few times. This chain links TRBV7-2 with TRBJ2-3, with 8 bases fitting TRBD2. CDR1 and CDR2 from the germline V gene are SGHTA and FQGNSA. The CDR3 is 16 amino acids. V lost 8 bases and J lost 0; bases outside the gene matches: 10. This chain's CDR3 is CASQPVASGSTDTQYF. Here the CDR3 DNA reads TGTGCCAGCCAGCCAGTGGCTAGCGGGAGCACAGATACGCAGTATTTT. The whole variable domain, remainder taken from reference TRBV7-2 and TRBJ2-3, is GAGVSQSPSNKVTEKGKDVELRCDPISGHTALYWYRQSLGQGLEFLIYFQGNSAPDKSGLPSDRFSAERTGGSVSTLTIQRTQQEDSAVYLCASQPVASGSTDTQYFGPGTRLTVL.

The rearrangement links TRBV9 to TRBJ1-1; D uncertain. CDR3 size: 14 residues. The germline V gene encodes CDR1 SGDLS and CDR2 YYNGEE. With 0 bases removed from V and 2 bases from J, the gap between germline ends came to 8 bases. Written as DNA, the CDR3 is TGTGCCAGCAGCGTAGAGTACAGTAACACTGAAGCTTTCTTT. This encodes CASSVEYSNTEAFF.

Worth noting for this clonotype: One end of the junction does not line up with germline, which may come from a read error. The chain links TRBV7-9 to TRBJ1-4, with D possibly TRBD1 on 6 matching bases. The germline V gene encodes CDR1 SEHNR and CDR2 FQNEAQ (reference sequence). The CDR3 loop spans 16 amino acids. The CDR3 bases are TGTGCCAACAGCCTCACAGGGACCTCAACTAATGAAAAACTGTTTTTT. Amino acid sequence: CANSLTGTSTNEKLFF.

CDR3 DNA: TGTGCCAGCGGGGCGACAGATTATAATTCACCCCTCCACTTT. This gives the protein CASGATDYNSPLHF. The J gene is TRBJ1-6, the V gene TRBV6-1, with D possibly TRBD1 on 5 matching bases. The V gene lost 8 bases and the J gene lost 4 bases, with 12 bases spanning the gap. CDR3 size: 14 residues. Germline lookup yields CDR1 MNHNS and CDR2 SASEGT.

This clonotype was seen a few times. This chain uses TRBV5-5 with TRBJ1-2; D perhaps matches TRBD1 (5 bases). The CDR3 covers 14 residues. The V end lost 0 bases, the J end lost 7 bases, and 13 bases lay between the germline ends. CDR1 is SGHKS, CDR2 YYEKEE, per germline (reference sequence). DNA of the CDR3: TGTGCCAGCAGCTTGGGGGGGATCTTGCGTGGCTACACCTTC. This translates into CASSLGGILRGYTF.

The chain is built from TRBV29-1 and TRBJ2-1, with D tentatively TRBD1 (6 bases). Germline CDR1 SQVTM, CDR2 ANQGSEA. V was shortened by 4 bases and J by 7 bases, with 14 bases between the two germline ends. CDR3 length equals 13 residues. The CDR3 nucleotides read TGCAGCGTTGTAAGGGGGACGGGGAATGAGCAGTTCTTC. Amino acid sequence: CSVVRGTGNEQFF.

This clonotype was seen a handful of times. The gene calls are TRBV4-3 and TRBJ2-4; possibly TRBD1 for D (6 bases). V was shortened by 0 bases and J by 13 bases, with 16 bases between the two germline ends. The CDR3 has 14 residues. Germline-derived CDR1 and CDR2 are LGHNA and YSLEER. This CDR3 is CASSQDFPRTEQYF. CDR3 DNA sequence: TGCGCCAGCAGCCAAGATTTTCCCAGGACAGAGCAGTACTTC.

This clonotype was detected many times. V and J are TRBV7-2 and TRBJ2-5; D assignment may be TRBD1 or TRBD2 (5 bases each). Trimming stripped 1 base from V and 5 bases from J, with 11 bases between. Per the germline V gene, CDR1 is SGHTA and CDR2 is FQGNSA. This CDR3 is 14 amino acids long. Here the CDR3 reads CASSLGGASETQYF. CDR3 DNA sequence: TGTGCCAGCAGCTTAGGAGGGGCATCCGAGACCCAGTACTTC.

The gene calls are TRBV9 and TRBJ2-1; tentative D call: TRBD2 (5 bases). Germline V gene data show CDR1 as SGDLS and CDR2 as YYNGEE. The CDR3 length is 15 residues. V was trimmed by 6 bases and J by 4 bases, leaving 17 bases between them. The chain's CDR3 is CASTRGNTIYNEQFF. DNA of the CDR3: TGTGCCAGCACCAGAGGGAATACTATTTACAATGAGCAGTTCTTC.

The CDR3 here is CASSFSVWGDGYTF. CDR3 bases: TGTGCCAGCAGTTTTTCGGTGTGGGGTGATGGCTACACCTTC. The chain uses TRBV27 and TRBJ1-2; no definite D call. Germline V CDR1 and CDR2: MNHEY, SMNVEV (reference sequence). The V and J ends lost 3 bases and 6 bases respectively, with 14 bases between them. This CDR3 is 14 amino acids long.

This clonotype has just a few counts. The chain links TRBV24-1 to TRBJ2-1; 10 nucleotides match TRBD2. Germline assignment: CDR1 KGHDR and CDR2 SFDVKD. CDR3 length: 17 residues. V gave up 4 bases and J gave up 0 bases; unmatched junction bases: 5. CDR3 sequence reads: CATSDLAGDSSYNEQFF. The CDR3 DNA sequence: TGTGCCACCAGTGACCTAGCGGGGGACAGCTCCTACAATGAGCAGTTCTTC.